These T cell receptor beta chains were read from a single sample in a study of blood T cell repertoires in COVID-19. Assay used: immunoSEQ multiplex PCR; TCRdb lists only in-frame clones, some missing. The table has fewer than 200,000 clones, around 80% seen once. Sequenced input: PBMCs or T cells enriched from blood (not recorded which). The source of these receptors is a woman in her seventies in a cohort exposed to, infected with or recovered from COVID-19 (not recorded which). Each CDR3 is given with its conserved first and last residue. Each record gives: J gene, D gene, V gene, clone size, CDR3 protein, CDR3 DNA. The D gene is left open where the match is weak. Not all rows give a size; the values are once, few, many and, for expanded clones, a class.

TRBJ2-2	TRBD2	TRBV10-2	.	CASIRGLAGGPAGELFF	TGCGCCAGCATCCGGGGACTAGCGGGAGGGCCGGCCGGGGAGCTGTTTTTT
TRBJ2-2	TRBD1	TRBV18	.	CASSPQTGGSDTGELFF	TGTGCCAGCTCACCACAAACAGGGGGCAGCGACACCGGGGAGCTGTTTTTT
TRBJ2-5	.	TRBV5-1	few	CASSPTGRGETQYF	TGCGCCAGCAGTCCAACAGGGAGAGGAGAGACCCAGTACTTC
TRBJ1-5	.	TRBV19	.	CASTWGAGGGQPQHF	TGTGCCAGTACCTGGGGGGCAGGCGGGGGTCAGCCCCAGCATTTT
TRBJ1-2	TRBD1	TRBV19	.	CASNFYRDREGYTF	TGTGCCAGTAACTTTTACCGGGACAGGGAAGGCTACACCTTC
TRBJ1-1	TRBD1	TRBV7-3	.	CASSFNRGSTEAFF	TGTGCCAGCAGCTTCAACAGGGGGAGCACTGAAGCTTTCTTT
TRBJ2-3	TRBD2	TRBV29-1	.	CSVGGLAGGSDTQYF	TGCAGCGTAGGGGGACTAGCGGGAGGGTCAGATACGCAGTATTTT
TRBJ2-7	TRBD2	TRBV28	.	CASRLSGTRGEQYF	TGTGCCAGCAGGCTAAGCGGGACCCGTGGGGAGCAGTACTTC
TRBJ2-3	.	TRBV5-5	once	CASSPGYSADTQYF	TGTGCCAGCAGCCCGGGGTATAGTGCAGATACGCAGTATTTT
TRBJ1-5	.	TRBV28	.	CASSFPTGAGPQHF	TGTGCCAGCAGTTTTCCTACAGGAGCGGGACCCCAGCATTTT
TRBJ2-7	TRBD1	TRBV19	.	CASTLRAGGRNEQYF	TGTGCCAGTACCCTCCGAGCAGGGGGAAGGAACGAGCAGTACTTC
TRBJ2-5	TRBD2	TRBV5-1	.	CASSRTSGTPWETQYF	TGCGCCAGCAGCCGGACTAGCGGAACCCCCTGGGAGACCCAGTACTTC
TRBJ1-6	TRBD1	TRBV19	few	CASSTGQVINSPLHF	TGTGCCAGTAGTACGGGACAGGTGATTAATTCACCCCTCCACTTT
TRBJ2-3	.	TRBV18	.	CASSRQQTSTDTQYF	TGTGCCAGCTCCCGACAGCAAACTAGCACAGATACGCAGTATTTT
TRBJ2-1	TRBD2	TRBV29-1	.	CSGHLAGVGEQFF	TGCAGCGGACACCTAGCGGGAGTGGGTGAGCAGTTCTTC
TRBJ2-3	.	TRBV29-1	few	CSVREAGSTDTQYF	TGCAGCGTCCGCGAGGCGGGCTCCACAGATACGCAGTATTTT
TRBJ2-1	TRBD2	TRBV27	.	CASSLSRGAGAYNEQFF	TGTGCCAGCAGTTTATCGAGGGGAGCGGGGGCCTACAATGAGCAGTTCTTC
TRBJ1-1	.	TRBV29-1	few	CSVATRENTEAFF	TGCAGCGTTGCAACCCGGGAAAACACTGAAGCTTTCTTT
TRBJ1-1	.	TRBV28	.	CASTRDVNTEAFF	TGTGCCAGCACCCGGGATGTCAACACTGAAGCTTTCTTT
TRBJ2-1	.	TRBV11-2	many	CASSVGHYNEQFF	TGTGCCAGCAGCGTAGGTCACTACAATGAGCAGTTCTTC
TRBJ2-7	TRBD1	TRBV2	once	CASRGLGTVSYEQYF	TGTGCCAGCAGGGGCTTGGGGACAGTCTCCTACGAGCAGTACTTC
TRBJ2-1	TRBD2	TRBV2	.	CASRRRDYKYNEQFF	TGTGCCAGCAGACGCCGGGACTATAAATACAATGAGCAGTTCTTC
TRBJ2-7	TRBD2	TRBV7-2	.	CASSLASGRTYEQYF	TGTGCCAGCAGCTTAGCTAGCGGGAGGACCTACGAGCAGTACTTC
TRBJ1-5	TRBD1	TRBV18	.	CASSVDREGNQPQHF	TGTGCCAGCTCTGTCGACAGGGAGGGCAATCAGCCCCAGCATTTT
TRBJ2-2	TRBD2	TRBV23-1	few	CASSHGAGDTGELFF	TGCGCCAGCAGTCATGGGGCGGGAGACACCGGGGAGCTGTTTTTT
TRBJ2-3	TRBD2	TRBV6-2/TRBV6-3	.	CASSSGTSGNMRDTQYF	TGTGCCAGCAGTTCCGGGACTAGCGGCAATATGAGGGATACGCAGTATTTT
TRBJ1-1	.	TRBV29-1	.	CSVGGGWSEAFF	TGCAGCGTTGGCGGTGGGTGGTCTGAAGCTTTCTTT
TRBJ2-3	.	TRBV12-3/TRBV12-4	.	CASSFLDTQYF	TGTGCCAGCAGTTTCTTAGATACGCAGTATTTT
TRBJ1-2	.	TRBV5-3	few	CARSGRADLTMYGYTF	TGTGCCAGAAGCGGGAGGGCAGATCTAACTATGTATGGCTACACCTTC
TRBJ2-3	.	TRBV4-3	few	CASSPRMGGPSDTQYF	TGCGCCAGCAGCCCCCGAATGGGTGGGCCCTCCGATACGCAGTATTTT
TRBJ2-7	TRBD1	TRBV7-6	.	CASSLSTGGLGEQYF	TGTGCCAGCAGCCTAAGTACAGGGGGCTTGGGTGAGCAGTACTTC
TRBJ2-5	.	TRBV30	.	CAWRRGIWETQYF	TGTGCCTGGAGGCGCGGGATATGGGAGACCCAGTACTTC
TRBJ2-2	.	TRBV7-2	.	CASSLLPVGATGELFF	TGTGCCAGCAGCTTACTCCCTGTGGGGGCAACCGGGGAGCTGTTTTTT
TRBJ1-5	TRBD1	TRBV28	.	CASSSGQGNQPQHF	TGTGCCAGCAGTTCGGGACAGGGGAATCAGCCCCAGCATTTT
TRBJ1-4	.	TRBV6-1	once	CASSEGAANEKLFF	TGTGCCAGCAGTGAAGGGGCCGCGAATGAAAAACTGTTTTTT
TRBJ2-3	TRBD2	TRBV19	.	CASSRLAGGPDTQYF	TGTGCCAGTAGCAGACTAGCGGGAGGGCCGGATACGCAGTATTTT
TRBJ2-1	TRBD1	TRBV5-1	.	CASSLFSGTGYNNEQFF	TGCGCCAGCAGCTTGTTCTCCGGGACAGGGTACAACAATGAGCAGTTCTTC
TRBJ2-7	TRBD1	TRBV5-1	.	CASSSTAGTVTYEQYF	TGCGCCAGCAGCTCCACTGCAGGGACAGTCACCTACGAGCAGTACTTC
TRBJ2-2	TRBD2	TRBV4-3	.	CASSPSGNTGELFF	TGCGCCAGCTCCCCTAGCGGGAACACCGGGGAGCTGTTTTTT
TRBJ1-6	TRBD1	TRBV5-1	.	CASSLAGQGRGSSYNSPLHF	TGCGCCAGCAGCTTGGCTGGACAGGGGCGCGGAAGCTCCTATAATTCACCCCTCCACTTT
TRBJ2-1	.	TRBV6-6	.	CASSREESSSYNEQFF	TGTGCCAGCAGTCGAGAGGAGTCTAGCTCCTACAATGAGCAGTTCTTC
TRBJ2-5	.	TRBV3-1/TRBV3-2	.	CASSVAISEFQGQYF	TGTGCCAGCAGCGTCGCTATCTCGGAATTCCAGGGCCAGTACTTC
TRBJ2-2	TRBD2	TRBV3-1/TRBV3-2	.	CASSYRGGGITGELFF	TGTGCCAGCAGCTATCGGGGGGGAGGTATCACCGGGGAGCTGTTTTTT
TRBJ1-6	.	TRBV12-3/TRBV12-4	once	CASSPPDSPLHF	TGTGCCAGCAGCCCACCGGATTCACCCCTCCACTTT
TRBJ2-7	.	TRBV11-3	.	CASSLDSNEQYF	TGTGCCAGCAGCCTAGACAGTAACGAGCAGTACTTC